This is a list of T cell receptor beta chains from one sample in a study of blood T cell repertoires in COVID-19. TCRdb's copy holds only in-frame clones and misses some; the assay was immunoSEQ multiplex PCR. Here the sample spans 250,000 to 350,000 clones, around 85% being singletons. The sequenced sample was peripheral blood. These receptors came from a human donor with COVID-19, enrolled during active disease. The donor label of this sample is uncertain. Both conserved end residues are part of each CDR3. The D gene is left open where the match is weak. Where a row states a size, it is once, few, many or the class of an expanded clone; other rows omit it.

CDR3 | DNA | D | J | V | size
CASSGGLAEANVLTF | TGTGCCAGCAGTGGGGGACTAGCGGAAGCCAACGTCCTGACTTTC | TRBD2 | TRBJ2-6 | TRBV2 | -
CASSSDTFSYNEQFF | TGTGCCAGCAGCTCAGACACTTTCTCCTACAATGAGCAGTTCTTC | - | TRBJ2-1 | TRBV5-5 | few
CASSQEVANQPQHF | TGTGCCAGCAGCCAGGAGGTGGCCAATCAGCCCCAGCATTTT | - | TRBJ1-5 | TRBV3-1/TRBV3-2 | -
CASSATGGQPQHF | TGTGCCAGCAGCGCCACAGGGGGACAGCCCCAGCATTTT | TRBD1 | TRBJ1-5 | TRBV7-3 | few
CASSLVGRIAAYTF | TGCGCCAGCAGCTTGGTTGGAAGGATCGCGGCATACACCTTC | - | TRBJ1-2 | TRBV5-1 | few
CSAHRANYGYTF | TGCAGCGCCCACAGAGCTAACTATGGCTACACCTTC | - | TRBJ1-2 | TRBV29-1 | -
CAISDPGFPTYEQYF | TGTGCCATCAGTGATCCGGGATTCCCAACCTACGAGCAGTACTTC | - | TRBJ2-7 | TRBV10-3 | once
CSALRSGGYGYTF | TGCAGCGCCTTGCGCAGCGGTGGCTATGGCTACACCTTC | - | TRBJ1-2 | TRBV29-1 | once
CASSYGDRLGNTIYF | TGTGCCAGCAGTTACGGGGACAGGCTAGGAAACACCATATATTTT | TRBD1 | TRBJ1-3 | TRBV6-5 | once
CASSHDDGGLEAFF | TGTGCCAGCAGCCATGACGACGGCGGATTAGAAGCTTTCTTT | - | TRBJ1-1 | TRBV4-2 | -
CASSQAPGVYTGELFF | TGTGCCAGCAGCCAAGCCCCAGGGGTCTACACCGGGGAGCTGTTTTTT | - | TRBJ2-2 | TRBV3-1/TRBV3-2 | -
CASSLSAGGAGEQFF | TGTGCCAGCAGCTTGTCAGCGGGAGGGGCGGGTGAGCAGTTCTTC | TRBD2 | TRBJ2-1 | TRBV11-2 | -
CASSLPQGSGNTIYF | TGTGCCAGCAGTCTCCCACAGGGATCTGGAAACACCATATATTTT | - | TRBJ1-3 | TRBV28 | -
CASRPGTYNEQFF | TGTGCCAGCAGACCAGGAACCTACAATGAGCAGTTCTTC | - | TRBJ2-1 | TRBV12-3/TRBV12-4 | once
CASSPGYGQYLNYGYTF | TGTGCCAGCAGCCCCGGCTACGGACAGTATTTAAACTATGGCTACACCTTC | - | TRBJ1-2 | TRBV5-8 | -
CASNTGMGYTEAFF | TGTGCCAGCAATACAGGGATGGGCTACACTGAAGCTTTCTTT | - | TRBJ1-1 | TRBV2 | -
CASSVLGTSVGEQYF | TGTGCCAGCAGCGTTTTGGGGACTAGTGTGGGCGAGCAGTACTTC | TRBD2 | TRBJ2-7 | TRBV9 | -
CASSSLTGTSSYEQYF | TGTGCCAGCAGTTCCTTGACCGGGACTAGCTCCTACGAGCAGTACTTC | TRBD2 | TRBJ2-7 | TRBV7-6 | few
CASSLGADQFYNSPLHF | TGTGCCAGCAGCCTAGGGGCAGACCAATTCTATAATTCACCCCTCCACTTT | - | TRBJ1-6 | TRBV14 | -
CASSGHRSTDTQYF | TGTGCCAGCAGTGGCCACAGGAGCACAGATACGCAGTATTTT | - | TRBJ2-3 | TRBV2 | -
CASSLDYAGNTIYF | TGTGCCAGCAGCTTGGACTATGCGGGAAACACCATATATTTT | - | TRBJ1-3 | TRBV5-6 | once
CAISRDRGHNSPLHF | TGTGCCATCAGCCGGGACAGGGGTCACAATTCACCCCTCCACTTT | TRBD1 | TRBJ1-6 | TRBV10-3 | once
CAWTGLAASYNEQFF | TGTGCCTGGACGGGACTAGCGGCTTCCTACAATGAGCAGTTCTTC | TRBD2 | TRBJ2-1 | TRBV30 | -
CASSAGLGQGGTEAFF | TGTGCCAGCAGCGCGGGTTTAGGACAGGGGGGGACTGAAGCTTTCTTT | TRBD1 | TRBJ1-1 | TRBV9 | -
CASSLPSGRGEQFF | TGTGCCAGCAGTTTACCTAGCGGGAGAGGTGAGCAGTTCTTC | TRBD2 | TRBJ2-1 | TRBV28 | -
CASSSGQAISDEQYF | TGTGCCAGCAGTTCGGGACAGGCCATTTCGGACGAGCAGTACTTC | TRBD1 | TRBJ2-7 | TRBV6-5 | -
CASSLAVSQETQYF | TGCGCCAGCAGCTTGGCTGTCAGCCAAGAGACCCAGTACTTC | - | TRBJ2-5 | TRBV5-1 | -
CASRRFDEQYF | TGTGCCAGCAGGCGATTCGACGAGCAGTACTTC | - | TRBJ2-7 | TRBV12-3/TRBV12-4 | few
CASSSPLEREYTEQFF | TGTGCCAGCAGTTCCCCCCTAGAGCGGGAGTATACTGAGCAGTTCTTC | TRBD2 | TRBJ2-1 | TRBV28 | -
CAWSQDRSSYNSPLHF | TGTGCCTGGAGTCAGGACAGGAGCTCCTATAATTCACCCCTCCACTTT | TRBD1 | TRBJ1-6 | TRBV30 | -
CASSEGEGGYTF | TGTGCCAGCAGTGAAGGGGAGGGAGGCTACACCTTC | - | TRBJ1-2 | TRBV6-1 | -
CASSEWRTGPYGYTF | TGTGCCAGCAGTGAATGGCGGACAGGCCCCTATGGCTACACCTTC | TRBD1 | TRBJ1-2 | TRBV6-1 | -
CASSPRGRGNEQFF | TGTGCCAGCAGCCCCCGCGGGAGAGGCAATGAGCAGTTCTTC | TRBD2 | TRBJ2-1 | TRBV11-2 | few
CASSLGGLASDYEQYF | TGTGCCAGCAGCTTGGGGGGACTAGCGAGTGACTACGAGCAGTACTTC | TRBD2 | TRBJ2-7 | TRBV5-4 | many
CASSQEPSGSRPSF | TGTGCCAGCAGCCAAGAGCCCAGCGGGAGTCGGCCTTCGTTC | TRBD2 | TRBJ2-7 | TRBV14 | -
CASRRETGGNNSPLHF | TGCGCCAGCAGGAGGGAGACAGGGGGGAATAATTCACCCCTCCACTTT | TRBD1 | TRBJ1-6 | TRBV5-1 | -
CASSEYGSGEQYF | TGTGCCAGCAGTGAATATGGCAGCGGCGAGCAGTACTTC | - | TRBJ2-7 | TRBV25-1 | -
CASSEAYSENYNEQFF | TGCGCCAGCAGTGAGGCTTATAGCGAGAACTACAATGAGCAGTTCTTC | - | TRBJ2-1 | TRBV10-1 | -
CASSEDSPNYGYTF | TGTGCCAGCAGTGAAGACAGCCCGAACTATGGCTACACCTTC | - | TRBJ1-2 | TRBV6-1 | -
CASSQGQYSEKLFF | TGTGCCAGCAGCCAGGGGCAGTATTCAGAAAAACTGTTTTTT | - | TRBJ1-4 | TRBV5-4 | -